One and the same sample provided the 26 T cell receptor beta chains below, sequenced in a study of T cell repertoires in cytomegalovirus infection. No antigen is known for these receptors. TCRdb called the reads again in MiXCR, with one record for every CDR3 protein. The top ten clones hold around 13% of a sample with approximately 730,000 distinct CDR3 sequences, 25% to 35% of them seen once. Sequences were derived from cultured CD8+ T cells from PBMCs, sampled from culture after CMV antigen stimulation. All receptors come from a human donor in good health (CMV status not recorded). Some clones in this sample may be carry-over from other donors' samples.

The V and J genes are TRBV2 and TRBJ2-2; a possible D gene is TRBD1 (6 bases). Germline V gene sequence: CDR1 SNHLY, CDR2 FYNNEI. This CDR3 spans 15 amino acids. V lost 2 bases to trimming and J lost 3 bases, with 10 bases between them. Written as DNA, the CDR3 is TGTGCCAGCAGTGAATCAGGGGTCTACACCGGGGAGCTGTTTTTT. It specifies CASSESGVYTGELFF.

There are a few counts of this clonotype. The V and J genes are TRBV27 and TRBJ2-5, with a tentative D call TRBD1 (7 bases). Between the trimmed V and J ends, which lost 9 bases and 2 bases, there was a span of 19 bases. CDR3 length equals 15 residues. Germline loops: CDR1 MNHEY, CDR2 SMNVEV (reference sequence). CDR3 amino acids: CASWAEGAGQETQYF. CDR3 DNA sequence: TGTGCCAGTTGGGCGGAGGGGGCGGGTCAAGAGACCCAGTACTTC.

The V call is TRBV12-3 or TRBV12-4, the J call TRBJ1-1, with D hard to call. This CDR3 contains 12 residues. The ends were cut back, 7 bases at V and 4 bases at J, with 10 bases in the middle. CDR3 DNA sequence: TGTGCCAGCACCCCGACCCTCACTGAAGCTTTCTTT. It is translated as CASTPTLTEAFF.

This clonotype was seen a few times. This chain uses TRBV9 with TRBJ2-3; 7 positions agree with TRBD2. The junction had 12 bases not matched to a gene; V was cut back by 4 bases and J by 4 bases. Germline V gives CDR1 SGDLS, CDR2 YYNGEE. This CDR3 is built from 16 residues. Written as DNA, the CDR3 is TGTGCCAGCAGCTCTTTGGGGAGGGACCGGGCAGATACGCAGTATTTT. It yields the protein CASSSLGRDRADTQYF.

There are many counts of this clonotype. This sequence joins TRBV12-3 or TRBV12-4 and TRBJ1-3, with unresolved D. The CDR3 extends over 12 amino acids. Between the trimmed V and J ends, which lost 6 bases and 4 bases, there was a span of 7 bases. CDR3 sequence (DNA): TGTGCCAGCAGCTTACCCGGAAACACCATATATTTT. As protein: CASSLPGNTIYF.

This clonotype was counted a few times. V gene TRBV12-3 or TRBV12-4 combines with J gene TRBJ2-1; 9 bases are shared with TRBD1. V was pared by 6 bases and J by 3 bases, with 9 bases of the junction left unmatched. CDR3 size: 16 residues. The CDR3 sequence: CASSPTGTGYYNEQFF. CDR3 coding DNA: TGTGCCAGCAGCCCTACCGGGACAGGGTACTACAATGAGCAGTTCTTC.

The rearrangement uses TRBV12-3 or TRBV12-4 and TRBJ2-1; D gene ambiguous. V was shortened by 4 bases and J by 12 bases, with 13 bases between the two germline ends. The CDR3 is 12 amino acids. This chain's CDR3 is CASSSPLMTQFF. In DNA form, the CDR3 reads TGTGCCAGCAGTTCCCCACTGATGACGCAGTTCTTC.

This sequence joins TRBV5-6 and TRBJ1-1; 8 bases are a match to TRBD1. The CDR3 extends over 13 amino acids. The trim removed 2 bases at V and 6 bases at J, leaving 3 bases unmatched. CDR1 is SGHDT and CDR2 is YYEEEE in the germline V gene. As DNA, the CDR3 is TGTGCCAGCAGCTTTCAGGGGGCCGCTGAAGCTTTCTTT. As protein: CASSFQGAAEAFF.

V and J are TRBV7-3 and TRBJ2-2; 10 bases agree with TRBD1. J gave up 4 bases and V 2 bases, and 7 bases lay outside the gene matches. The CDR3 extends over 17 amino acids. Germline CDR1 is SGHTA and CDR2 is FQGTGA. The CDR3 sequence is CASSLSGDRGPTGELFF. CDR3 DNA: TGTGCCAGCAGCTTATCGGGGGACAGGGGTCCCACCGGGGAGCTGTTTTTT.

This clonotype turned up a few times. The chain couples TRBV7-9 to TRBJ2-1, with D tentatively TRBD2 (6 bases). CDR3 size: 14 residues. V was cut by 0 bases and J by 6 bases, with 9 bases left in between. The germline V gene encodes CDR1 SEHNR and CDR2 FQNEAQ (reference sequence). CDR3 protein: CASSLAGTPNEQFF. The DNA of the CDR3 is TGTGCCAGCAGCTTAGCTGGGACTCCCAATGAGCAGTTCTTC.

The chain couples TRBV4-1 to TRBJ1-5; 8 bases are shared with TRBD1. CDR3 length: 15 amino acids. V dropped 6 bases and J dropped 3; count of bases not matched to a gene: 7. Germline CDR1 reads MGHRA; CDR2 reads YSYEKL. The CDR3 bases are TGCGCCAGCAGTCCCCACAGGGGGGACAATCAGCCCCAGCATTTT. This codes for CASSPHRGDNQPQHF.

This sequence joins TRBV6-6 and TRBJ2-7, with no clear D. Germline-derived CDR1 and CDR2 are MNHNY and SVGAGI (reference sequence). The CDR3 is 12 residues long. V was clipped by 6 bases and J by 2 bases, with 8 bases between them. The CDR3 bases are TGTGCCAGCAGAACCACAGCCTACGAGCAGTACTTC. The encoded protein is CASRTTAYEQYF.

The chain joins TRBV4-1 to TRBJ2-1; D is possibly TRBD1 or TRBD2 (6 bases each). The CDR3 length is 14 residues. Germline-derived CDR1 and CDR2 are MGHRA and YSYEKL. Trimming took 4 bases from V and 8 from J, leaving 15 bases between them. CDR3 coding DNA: TGCGCCAGCAGCCCGAGGGGGGCTAGGCATGAGCAGTTCTTC. Its protein product is CASSPRGARHEQFF.

The chain recombines TRBV6-1 with TRBJ2-7; D unclear. The CDR3 sequence is 18 residues long. V lost 0 bases and J lost 5, with 23 bases in between. Germline CDR1 reads MNHNS; CDR2 reads SASEGT. CDR3 in amino acids: CASSEAGEMDGSHDEQYV. The DNA for the CDR3 is TGTGCCAGCAGTGAAGCCGGTGAGATGGACGGGTCACACGACGAGCAGTACGTC.

This clonotype was picked up many times. The chain recombines TRBV20-1 with TRBJ1-1; D perhaps matches TRBD1 (5 bases). Germline CDR1 DFQATT, CDR2 SNEGSKA (reference sequence). The germline V and J ends were trimmed by 5 bases and 7 bases, with 8 bases remaining between them. This CDR3 region has 10 residues. DNA of the CDR3: TGCAGTGCTCAGGGCATTGAAGCTTTCTTT. The encoded protein is CSAQGIEAFF.

This chain links TRBV6-5 with TRBJ2-7; TRBD2 matches 9 bases. Germline CDR1 reads MNHEY; CDR2 reads SVGAGI. Trimming took 6 bases from V and 4 from J; bases not matched to a gene: 7. The CDR3 extends over 14 amino acids. The CDR3 loop is CASSSRLAGYEQYV. The CDR3 bases are TGTGCCAGCAGCTCCCGGCTAGCGGGGTACGAGCAGTACGTC.

This clonotype was counted ten times or more. The V and J genes are TRBV4-1 and TRBJ1-1; D not resolved. The CDR3 is 16 residues long. Germline V CDR1 and CDR2: MGHRA, YSYEKL. Trimming cost V 0 bases and J 0 bases, with 11 bases left between them. The CDR3 sequence: CASSQEVGRLNTEAFF. The CDR3 region has the DNA TGCGCCAGCAGCCAAGAGGTGGGCAGATTGAACACTGAAGCTTTCTTT.

This clonotype was recorded many times. J is TRBJ1-1 and V is TRBV4-1; D ambiguous. This CDR3 contains 16 residues. Trimming left V 4 bases short and J 0 bases short, with 15 bases between. Germline CDR1 and CDR2: MGHRA and YSYEKL. The CDR3 protein is CASSRASGNMNTEAFF. The CDR3, as DNA: TGCGCCAGCAGCCGAGCCTCAGGAAACATGAACACTGAAGCTTTCTTT.

In its sample, this clonotype was seen a few times. The junction shows a germline mismatch at one end, possibly a read error. The chain couples TRBV7-2 to TRBJ1-3, with no clear D. This CDR3 is 16 amino acids long. Per germline, CDR1 SGHTA and CDR2 FQGNSA. The CDR3 spells CASSLGRLISGNTIYF. The CDR3 DNA follows: TGTGCCAGCAGTTTAGGGCGCCTCATCTCTGGAAACACCATATATTTT.

V usage is TRBV11-1 and J usage is TRBJ2-4, with 11 bases matching TRBD1. This CDR3 spans 15 amino acids. J lost 6 bases, V lost 5 bases, and 6 bases had no gene match. Germline CDR1 reads SGHAT; CDR2 reads FQDESV (reference sequence). CDR3 sequence reads: CASSSGTGGINIQYF. The CDR3 nucleotides are TGTGCCAGCAGCAGCGGGACAGGGGGGATAAACATTCAGTACTTC.

This clonotype showed up many times. The chain joins TRBV12-3 or TRBV12-4 to TRBJ2-2; D possibly matches TRBD1 or TRBD2 (5 bases each). V was cut by 6 bases and J by 3 bases, with 14 bases left in between. The CDR3 is 15 residues long. CDR3 sequence: CASSNLEGYTGELFF. DNA of the CDR3: TGTGCCAGCAGCAACCTTGAGGGGTACACCGGGGAGCTGTTTTTT.

The rearrangement links TRBV7-6 to TRBJ2-7; TRBD1 might be the D (5 bases). The CDR3 is 14 amino acids. Looked up from germline, CDR1 is SGHVS and CDR2 is FNYEAQ. With 2 bases removed from V and 2 bases from J, the gap between germline ends came to 10 bases. DNA of the CDR3: TGTGCCAGCAGCTTACAGGGATTCCCCTACGAGCAGTACTTC. Translating it yields CASSLQGFPYEQYF. The entire variable domain, with the rest obtained from reference TRBV7-6 and TRBJ2-7, is as follows: GAGVSQSPRYKVTKRGQDVALRCDPISGHVSLYWYRQALGQGPEFLTYFNYEAQQDKSGLPNDRFSAERPEGSISTLTIQRTEQRDSAMYRCASSLQGFPYEQYFGPGTRLTVT.

This clonotype was found a few times. The gene calls are TRBV19 and TRBJ1-2; 8 nucleotides line up with TRBD1. This CDR3 has 16 residues. Germline V gene sequence: CDR1 LNHDA, CDR2 SQIVND (reference sequence). V shed 1 base, J shed 5 bases, and the junction held 9 bases outside the gene matches. CDR3: CASSIGGQGDLYGYTF. For the CDR3, the DNA is TGTGCCAGTAGTATAGGAGGACAGGGCGACCTTTATGGCTACACCTTC.

The chain links TRBV12-3 or TRBV12-4 to TRBJ1-2; D may be TRBD1 (6 bases). With 6 bases removed from V and 3 bases from J, the gap between germline ends came to 23 bases. This CDR3 comprises 17 residues. CDR3 amino acids: CASSDAGRRGIDYGYTF. The CDR3 DNA follows: TGTGCCAGCAGCGACGCTGGACGAAGGGGGATAGACTATGGCTACACCTTC.

The chain is built from TRBV6-1 and TRBJ2-7; 8 nucleotides align to TRBD1. This CDR3 is 11 amino acids long. In germline, CDR1 is MNHNS, CDR2 SASEGT. Germline trimming cut 8 bases from V and 6 bases from J; bases unmatched to any gene: 3. This CDR3 is CASRTGFEQYV. The CDR3 DNA sequence: TGTGCCAGCCGGACAGGGTTCGAGCAGTACGTC.

This clonotype has a count of ten or more. This chain joins TRBV7-9 and TRBJ1-2; the D gene is possibly TRBD1 (5 bases). V lost 5 bases and J lost 8, with 21 bases in between. Germline V gene data show CDR1 as SEHNR and CDR2 as FQNEAQ (reference sequence). This CDR3 region has 15 residues. CDR3 region: CASSPISTGSLGYTF. DNA of the CDR3: TGTGCCAGCAGCCCAATATCAACAGGATCCCTCGGCTACACCTTC.